This is a list of T cell receptor beta chains from one sample in a study of shared clonotypes between healthy human individuals. The protocol was immunoSEQ multiplex PCR, while the TCRdb copy is restricted to in-frame clones and leaves out a portion. Here the sample spans over 2 million clones, 85% to 95% being singletons. Input material: naive CD4+ T cells from PBMCs. The receptors here all came from a man younger than 35 in good health. Some clones in this sample may be carry-over from other donors' samples. CDR3s include the opening cysteine and the closing phenylalanine or tryptophan. Each record gives: D gene, J gene, V gene, clone size, CDR3 DNA, CDR3 protein. The D gene is left open where the match is weak. Where a row states a size, it is once, few, many or the class of an expanded clone; other rows omit it.

d_gene: TRBD1
j_gene: TRBJ2-7
v_gene: TRBV18
abundance: NA
CDR3nt: TGTGCCAGCTCATTTGGACAGGGTGACGAGCAGTACTTC
CDR3aa: CASSFGQGDEQYF

d_gene: NA
j_gene: TRBJ2-5
v_gene: TRBV5-1
abundance: NA
CDR3nt: TGCGCCAGCAGCTTGGCTGGGGGAACGGAGACCCAGTACTTC
CDR3aa: CASSLAGGTETQYF

d_gene: NA
j_gene: TRBJ1-2
v_gene: TRBV5-6
abundance: NA
CDR3nt: TGTGCCAGCAGCTTGTGGCCAGGGGAGTTGGGTGGCTACACCTTC
CDR3aa: CASSLWPGELGGYTF

d_gene: TRBD1
j_gene: TRBJ2-7
v_gene: TRBV7-9
abundance: NA
CDR3nt: TGTGCCAGCAGCTTCCTGGACAGGGGGCCGCAGGAGCAGTACTTC
CDR3aa: CASSFLDRGPQEQYF

d_gene: NA
j_gene: TRBJ2-7
v_gene: TRBV11-2
abundance: NA
CDR3nt: TGTGCCAGCAGCTTAGTTGGGATCTCCCCGGGGCAGTACTTC
CDR3aa: CASSLVGISPGQYF

d_gene: TRBD2
j_gene: TRBJ2-5
v_gene: TRBV9
abundance: NA
CDR3nt: TGTGCCAGCAGCGCCTATAGCGGGAGAGTGGAGACCCAGTACTTC
CDR3aa: CASSAYSGRVETQYF

d_gene: NA
j_gene: TRBJ2-7
v_gene: TRBV21-1
abundance: NA
CDR3nt: TGTGCCAGCAGCAACCCCATTGGCCAGGGGCTGGCCTACGAGCAGTACTTC
CDR3aa: CASSNPIGQGLAYEQYF

d_gene: NA
j_gene: TRBJ1-2
v_gene: TRBV7-2
abundance: once
CDR3nt: TGTGCCAGCAGCCCCCCGTTGGCGCCGGTTGGCTACACCTTC
CDR3aa: CASSPPLAPVGYTF

d_gene: NA
j_gene: TRBJ1-1
v_gene: TRBV7-8
abundance: NA
CDR3nt: TGTGCCAGCAGCCGTAGGGACGGGACGGGCACTGAAGCTTTCTTT
CDR3aa: CASSRRDGTGTEAFF

d_gene: TRBD1
j_gene: TRBJ2-7
v_gene: TRBV18
abundance: NA
CDR3nt: TGTGCCAGCTCACCGACAGGGCCCCCCTACGAGCAGTACTTC
CDR3aa: CASSPTGPPYEQYF

d_gene: NA
j_gene: TRBJ2-3
v_gene: TRBV9
abundance: NA
CDR3nt: TGTGCCAGCAGCGTAAGAGCAGATACGCAGTATTTT
CDR3aa: CASSVRADTQYF

d_gene: TRBD2
j_gene: TRBJ2-5
v_gene: TRBV11-2
abundance: NA
CDR3nt: TGTGCCAGCAGCTTAGAAGGCGGGAGAATCGGGACCCAGTACTTC
CDR3aa: CASSLEGGRIGTQYF

d_gene: NA
j_gene: TRBJ1-4
v_gene: TRBV28
abundance: once
CDR3nt: TGTGCCAGCAGTAGTCCCCAGGGAGGGTCTAATGAAAAACTGTTTTTT
CDR3aa: CASSSPQGGSNEKLFF

d_gene: NA
j_gene: TRBJ1-3
v_gene: TRBV6-1
abundance: NA
CDR3nt: TGTGCCAGCAGCGTGGTGAGGGATACTGGAAACACCATATATTTT
CDR3aa: CASSVVRDTGNTIYF

d_gene: NA
j_gene: TRBJ2-3
v_gene: TRBV6-6
abundance: NA
CDR3nt: TGTGCCAGCAGTCCCGCCGAGTATACGCAGTATTTT
CDR3aa: CASSPAEYTQYF

d_gene: NA
j_gene: TRBJ2-7
v_gene: TRBV5-5
abundance: NA
CDR3nt: TGTGCCAGCAGCTTAGCAATTGGGGCAAGCTCCTACGAGCAGTACTTC
CDR3aa: CASSLAIGASSYEQYF

d_gene: NA
j_gene: TRBJ2-7
v_gene: TRBV6-5
abundance: NA
CDR3nt: TGTGCCAGCAGTTATCGACAGCTCTACGAGCAGTACTTC
CDR3aa: CASSYRQLYEQYF

d_gene: NA
j_gene: TRBJ1-3
v_gene: TRBV29-1
abundance: NA
CDR3nt: TGCAGCGCCGTCGAGGGATCTGGAAACACCATATATTTT
CDR3aa: CSAVEGSGNTIYF

d_gene: NA
j_gene: TRBJ1-2
v_gene: TRBV6-6
abundance: NA
CDR3nt: TGTGCCAGCCACCCGGCGGTGAACTATGGCTACACCTTC
CDR3aa: CASHPAVNYGYTF

d_gene: TRBD2
j_gene: TRBJ2-2
v_gene: TRBV18
abundance: once
CDR3nt: TGTGCCAGCTCACCACCAATGGCTAGCGGGGCGAACACCGGGGAGCTGTTTTTT
CDR3aa: CASSPPMASGANTGELFF

d_gene: TRBD1
j_gene: TRBJ2-7
v_gene: TRBV29-1
abundance: NA
CDR3nt: TGCAGCGTTCAACGGGACAGGGGGTATGACGAGCAGTACTTC
CDR3aa: CSVQRDRGYDEQYF

d_gene: NA
j_gene: TRBJ1-1
v_gene: TRBV7-2
abundance: once
CDR3nt: TGTGCCAGCAGCTTAGTACGGGGGAGCACTGAAGCTTTCTTT
CDR3aa: CASSLVRGSTEAFF

d_gene: NA
j_gene: TRBJ1-4
v_gene: TRBV27
abundance: NA
CDR3nt: TGTGCCAGCAGTAAGATGGGACCTAATGAAAAACTGTTTTTT
CDR3aa: CASSKMGPNEKLFF

d_gene: NA
j_gene: TRBJ2-5
v_gene: TRBV27
abundance: NA
CDR3nt: TGTGCCAGCAGCAGGGACCCACAAGAGACCCAGTACTTC
CDR3aa: CASSRDPQETQYF

d_gene: TRBD2
j_gene: TRBJ2-7
v_gene: TRBV13
abundance: NA
CDR3nt: TGTGCCAGCAGCCAAGCCCCAAGCGGCGGACTAGCGGGAGGGAGTTACGAGCAGTACTTC
CDR3aa: CASSQAPSGGLAGGSYEQYF

d_gene: TRBD2
j_gene: TRBJ2-2
v_gene: TRBV2
abundance: NA
CDR3nt: TGTGCCAGCAGTGAAGCGCGGAGTAGCGGGAGGACGGTCCGGGAGCTGTTTTTT
CDR3aa: CASSEARSSGRTVRELFF

d_gene: NA
j_gene: TRBJ1-1
v_gene: TRBV7-6
abundance: NA
CDR3nt: TGTGCCAGCAGCTCCCCGGGGGGGAACACTGAAGCTTTCTTT
CDR3aa: CASSSPGGNTEAFF

d_gene: NA
j_gene: TRBJ2-1
v_gene: TRBV5-1
abundance: NA
CDR3nt: TGCGCCAGCAGCTTGGTAACCGACAATGAGCAGTTCTTC
CDR3aa: CASSLVTDNEQFF

d_gene: NA
j_gene: TRBJ2-7
v_gene: TRBV7-2
abundance: NA
CDR3nt: TGTGCCAGCAGCTTAGGAGGTAGTCTAGGCGAGCAGTACTTC
CDR3aa: CASSLGGSLGEQYF

d_gene: NA
j_gene: TRBJ2-5
v_gene: TRBV5-1
abundance: NA
CDR3nt: TGCGCCAGCAGCTTTTCAGGTGGGGCGCGGGCGGAGACCCAGTACTTC
CDR3aa: CASSFSGGARAETQYF

d_gene: TRBD2
j_gene: TRBJ2-1
v_gene: TRBV5-1
abundance: NA
CDR3nt: TGCGCCAGCAGCTGGGGGACTAGCGAGACTGGCGGTGAGCAGTTCTTC
CDR3aa: CASSWGTSETGGEQFF

d_gene: NA
j_gene: TRBJ2-3
v_gene: TRBV2
abundance: NA
CDR3nt: TGTGCCAGCAGTGGAGGGGCATCGCCCGAAACAGATACGCAGTATTTT
CDR3aa: CASSGGASPETDTQYF

d_gene: TRBD1
j_gene: TRBJ1-4
v_gene: TRBV29-1
abundance: NA
CDR3nt: TGCAGCGTTGATGGCCAGGGGGGGGCAAGTAATGAAAAACTGTTTTTT
CDR3aa: CSVDGQGGASNEKLFF

d_gene: NA
j_gene: TRBJ1-1
v_gene: TRBV7-3
abundance: once
CDR3nt: TGTGCCAGCAGCTTTAACCTGAACACTGAAGCTTTCTTT
CDR3aa: CASSFNLNTEAFF

d_gene: TRBD1
j_gene: TRBJ1-2
v_gene: TRBV19
abundance: NA
CDR3nt: TGTGCCAGTACCGAGACAGGGAACTATGGCTACACCTTC
CDR3aa: CASTETGNYGYTF